These T cell receptor beta chains were read from a single sample in a study of T-cell memory formation after mild COVID-19. TCRdb processed the 5' RACE reads anew with MiXCR; each CDR3 protein has one entry. Seen here are approximately 450,000 distinct CDR3 sequences, around a sixth observed once, and the top ten hold approximately 13%. The specimen was PBMCs or a T cell subset sorted from them (not recorded which). Every receptor here comes from an adult woman who had mild COVID-19 (a few samples of this study predate the infection). Cell type and time point are not known. Both conserved end residues are part of each CDR3. A D gene is named only where the DNA matches it firmly. The listing skips clone size in some rows; elsewhere it reads once, few, many or a size class.

>.|TRBV12-3/TRBV12-4|TRBJ1-5|few
CASSPIGNQPQHF
TGTGCCAGCAGCCCCATCGGCAATCAGCCCCAGCATTTT
>.|TRBV12-3/TRBV12-4|TRBJ2-3|.
CASSTGIRADTQYF
TGTGCCAGCAGTACTGGGATCCGCGCAGATACGCAGTATTTT
>.|TRBV24-1|TRBJ2-1|.
CATGGLDRNEQFF
TGTGCCACTGGGGGACTCGATAGGAATGAGCAGTTCTTC
>.|TRBV7-9|TRBJ1-5|.
CASSLAGALQGEPQHF
TGTGCCAGCAGCTTAGCCGGGGCCCTTCAAGGGGAGCCCCAGCATTTT
>.|TRBV7-2|TRBJ2-5|.
CASSLSRVVETQYF
TGTGCCAGCAGCTTGTCTAGGGTCGTCGAGACCCAGTACTTC
>.|TRBV4-1|TRBJ2-7|few
CASSRGRGTYEQYF
TGCGCCAGCAGCCGAGGCAGGGGTACCTACGAGCAGTACTTC
>.|TRBV9|TRBJ2-3|.
CASSTSLADTQYF
TGTGCCAGCAGCACTAGCCTAGCAGATACGCAGTATTTT
>.|TRBV7-2|TRBJ2-1|many
CASSSGGYNEQFF
TGTGCCAGCAGCTCCGGGGGCTACAATGAGCAGTTCTTC
>TRBD2|TRBV29-1|TRBJ2-1|few
CSVRGLTDNEQFF
TGCAGCGTTCGGGGACTAACGGATAATGAGCAGTTCTTC
>TRBD2|TRBV20-1|TRBJ2-2|.
CSAASGGAYTGELFF
TGCAGTGCGGCTAGCGGGGGGGCCTACACCGGGGAGCTGTTTTTT
>TRBD1|TRBV10-3|TRBJ2-1|.
CASGTGENEQFF
TGTGCCTCGGGGACAGGGGAAAATGAGCAGTTCTTC
>.|TRBV6-1|TRBJ1-2|.
CASSEFLGYGYTF
TGTGCCAGCAGTGAATTCTTGGGATATGGCTACACCTTC